The rows below give T cell receptor beta chains drawn from one sample of a study of blood T cell repertoires in COVID-19. Clones were read by immunoSEQ multiplex PCR, and TCRdb kept only the in-frame ones, dropping some. Of 250,000 or so clones listed, nearly 90% are singletons. The sequenced sample consisted of peripheral blood. The receptor set was obtained from a woman younger than 45 with acute or convalescent COVID-19. Both conserved end residues are part of each CDR3. D genes are given only for firm matches. The listing skips clone size in some rows; elsewhere it reads once, few, many or a size class.

CDR3nt: TGCGCCAGCAGCTTGGCTCCTCGGTCGGGAGGGTTCTTCTCCTACAATGAGCAGTTCTTC; CDR3aa: CASSLAPRSGGFFSYNEQFF; d_gene: TRBD2; abundance: -; j_gene: TRBJ2-1; v_gene: TRBV5-1
CDR3nt: TGTGCCACCAGCAGAGATCCCAGACTAGCGGGAGGCAGCTACAATGAGCAGTTCTTC; CDR3aa: CATSRDPRLAGGSYNEQFF; d_gene: TRBD2; abundance: -; j_gene: TRBJ2-1; v_gene: TRBV15
CDR3nt: TGTGCCAGCAGCCGAGAGACAGGGAACCACGAGCAGTACTTC; CDR3aa: CASSRETGNHEQYF; d_gene: TRBD1; abundance: -; j_gene: TRBJ2-7; v_gene: TRBV5-6
CDR3nt: TGTGCCAGCAGCCAACAGGGAGCGCCCGGGGAGCTGTTTTTT; CDR3aa: CASSQQGAPGELFF; d_gene: -; abundance: -; j_gene: TRBJ2-2; v_gene: TRBV6-5
CDR3nt: TGTGCCAGCAGTTTAACAGGGGTCTATGGCTACACCTTC; CDR3aa: CASSLTGVYGYTF; d_gene: TRBD1; abundance: -; j_gene: TRBJ1-2; v_gene: TRBV12-3/TRBV12-4
CDR3nt: TGTGCCAGCAGCTTGGGGGGCAGGGCAACTGAAGCTTTCTTT; CDR3aa: CASSLGGRATEAFF; d_gene: -; abundance: once; j_gene: TRBJ1-1; v_gene: TRBV5-6
CDR3nt: TGTGCCAGCAGCATACCCGGAGTGGAACCAGTGCACGAGCAGTACTTC; CDR3aa: CASSIPGVEPVHEQYF; d_gene: -; abundance: -; j_gene: TRBJ2-7; v_gene: TRBV7-9
CDR3nt: TGTGCCAGCAGCTTCACAGCCTCCTACGAGCAGTACTTC; CDR3aa: CASSFTASYEQYF; d_gene: -; abundance: -; j_gene: TRBJ2-7; v_gene: TRBV7-9
CDR3nt: TGTGCCAGCAGCCTGGTAACGGGAGGGCCAACAGATACGCAGTATTTT; CDR3aa: CASSLVTGGPTDTQYF; d_gene: TRBD2; abundance: -; j_gene: TRBJ2-3; v_gene: TRBV7-9
CDR3nt: TGTGCCAGCAGCGTAGACCGGGGACAGGGCTATGGCTACACCTTC; CDR3aa: CASSVDRGQGYGYTF; d_gene: TRBD1; abundance: -; j_gene: TRBJ1-2; v_gene: TRBV9
CDR3nt: TGTGCCTCGACTAGCGGGGCCCCTACAGAGCAGTACTTC; CDR3aa: CASTSGAPTEQYF; d_gene: TRBD2; abundance: -; j_gene: TRBJ2-7; v_gene: TRBV30
CDR3nt: TGTGCCAGCATTCCAACACCCGGACAGGGCTACGAGCAGTACTTC; CDR3aa: CASIPTPGQGYEQYF; d_gene: TRBD1; abundance: once; j_gene: TRBJ2-7; v_gene: TRBV27
CDR3nt: TGTGCCAGCAGTCGGGACAGCGCGAACACCGGGGAGCTGTTTTTT; CDR3aa: CASSRDSANTGELFF; d_gene: TRBD1; abundance: once; j_gene: TRBJ2-2; v_gene: TRBV7-2
CDR3nt: TGTGCCAGCAGCAACGTGGGCTTCAACACTGAAGCTTTCTTT; CDR3aa: CASSNVGFNTEAFF; d_gene: -; abundance: -; j_gene: TRBJ1-1; v_gene: TRBV5-4
CDR3nt: TGTGCCAGCAGCTTATGGACTAGCGGAACAGATACGCAGTATTTT; CDR3aa: CASSLWTSGTDTQYF; d_gene: TRBD2; abundance: -; j_gene: TRBJ2-3; v_gene: TRBV7-9
CDR3nt: TGTGCCAGCAGCTCCGGGATCCACTATGGCTACACCTTC; CDR3aa: CASSSGIHYGYTF; d_gene: -; abundance: -; j_gene: TRBJ1-2; v_gene: TRBV5-8
CDR3nt: TGTGCCAGCAGCGCCTGCCGGGGACAGGGGGCCATTTACGAGCAGTACTTC; CDR3aa: CASSACRGQGAIYEQYF; d_gene: TRBD1; abundance: few; j_gene: TRBJ2-7; v_gene: TRBV9
CDR3nt: TGTGCCTGGACTAGCGGAGGGGCATCCGGGGAGCTGTTTTTT; CDR3aa: CAWTSGGASGELFF; d_gene: TRBD2; abundance: -; j_gene: TRBJ2-2; v_gene: TRBV30
CDR3nt: TGTGCCAGCAGCCTAGGACTAGCGGACTACAATGAGCAGTTCTTC; CDR3aa: CASSLGLADYNEQFF; d_gene: TRBD2; abundance: -; j_gene: TRBJ2-1; v_gene: TRBV7-2
CDR3nt: TGTGCCAGCAGCGGAGATGAAGCGGGAGGATACTCCTACAATGAGCAGTTCTTC; CDR3aa: CASSGDEAGGYSYNEQFF; d_gene: TRBD2; abundance: -; j_gene: TRBJ2-1; v_gene: TRBV7-9